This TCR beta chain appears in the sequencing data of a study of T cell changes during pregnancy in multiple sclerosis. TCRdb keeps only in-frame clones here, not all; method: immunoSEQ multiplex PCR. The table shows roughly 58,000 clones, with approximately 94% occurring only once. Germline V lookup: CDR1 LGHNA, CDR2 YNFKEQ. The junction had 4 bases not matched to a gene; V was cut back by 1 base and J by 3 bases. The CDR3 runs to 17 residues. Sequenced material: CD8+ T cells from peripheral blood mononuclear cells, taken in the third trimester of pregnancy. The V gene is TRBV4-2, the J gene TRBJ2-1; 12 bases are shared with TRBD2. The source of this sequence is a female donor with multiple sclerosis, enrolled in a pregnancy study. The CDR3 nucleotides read TGTGCCAGCAGCCAAGGGACTAGCGGGGACTTCTACAATGAGCAGTTCTTC. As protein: CASSQGTSGDFYNEQFF.